A selection of T cell receptor beta chains follows, all from one sample in a study of blood T cell repertoires in COVID-19. Clones were sequenced by immunoSEQ multiplex PCR, and TCRdb holds only the in-frame ones, with some missing. The table records approximately 140,000 clones, about nine tenths of them present only once. Sequenced sample: peripheral blood. The receptors shown here come from a man aged 45-65 years with active or convalescent COVID-19. The CDR3 runs from the conserved cysteine through the conserved F or W. A D gene is named only where the DNA matches it firmly. Size tells how often a clone was seen (once, few, many) or the class of an expanded clone, and some rows leave it out.

j_call d_call clone_size v_call cdr3_nt cdr3_aa
TRBJ1-3 TRBD1 - TRBV4-1 TGCGCCAGCAGCCAAGCACCAACGGGACAGGGAGGAGGCACCATATATTTT CASSQAPTGQGGGTIYF
TRBJ2-7 - once TRBV6-1 TGTGCCAGCAGTGAAGTCAGGGGAGACGAGCAGTACTTC CASSEVRGDEQYF
TRBJ2-2 - - TRBV2 TGTGCCAGCAGTGAAATACGGGGGAGAACCGGGGAGCTGTTTTTT CASSEIRGRTGELFF
TRBJ2-7 - - TRBV18 TGTGCCAGCTCACCGGCTAGAGGCTACGAGCAGTACTTC CASSPARGYEQYF
TRBJ1-1 TRBD1 - TRBV7-6 TGTGCCAGCAGCTTGTATGGGGACAGGATCATGAACACTGAAGCTTTCTTT CASSLYGDRIMNTEAFF
TRBJ1-4 TRBD1 - TRBV28 TGTGCCAGCAGTTTAACCGGGACAGCAACTAATGAAAAACTGTTTTTT CASSLTGTATNEKLFF
TRBJ2-3 TRBD1 - TRBV28 TGTGCCAGCAGCAACAGGGGTTCTAGAGATACGCAGTATTTT CASSNRGSRDTQYF
TRBJ2-5 TRBD1 once TRBV2 TGTGCCAGCGAAAAGACAGGGAGCAATCAAGAGACCCAGTACTTC CASEKTGSNQETQYF
TRBJ1-1 - - TRBV5-6 TGTGCCAGCAGCAAGGGGAAGAACACTGAAGCTTTCTTT CASSKGKNTEAFF
TRBJ1-3 - - TRBV19 TGTGCCAGTAGTCTCACCGGGTCGAAAGTGACCATATATTTT CASSLTGSKVTIYF
TRBJ2-7 - - TRBV11-2 TGTGCCAGCAGCCCAAGCTCAGGGTTGGGGTACGAGCAGTACTTC CASSPSSGLGYEQYF
TRBJ2-7 TRBD1 - TRBV6-6 TGTGCCAGCAGTTACGGGACAGCGGCCTCCTACGAGCAGTACTTC CASSYGTAASYEQYF
TRBJ1-6 - - TRBV6-6 TGTGCCAGCAGTTACTCGAAATCGTCAGTCACTTCACCCCTCCACTTT CASSYSKSSVTSPLHF
TRBJ2-7 - - TRBV25-1 TGTGCCAGCAGTGAATATACCGGCGGACAGATCTACGAGCAGTACTTC CASSEYTGGQIYEQYF
TRBJ1-1 TRBD1 - TRBV19 TGTGTCAGTACCCCACAGGGGCCTCCGATGAACACTGAAGCTTTCTTT CVSTPQGPPMNTEAFF
TRBJ2-7 TRBD1 - TRBV6-5 TGTGCCAGCAGCCCGGACAGGGCCGGGGGATACGAGCAGTACTTC CASSPDRAGGYEQYF
TRBJ1-2 TRBD1 - TRBV28 TGTGCCAGCAGTTACCTCAGGGGGTCTGGCTACACCTTC CASSYLRGSGYTF
TRBJ2-2 - - TRBV27 TGTGCCAGCACCGTCGTGGGACGAGGGAGGACCGGGGAGCTGTTTTTT CASTVVGRGRTGELFF
TRBJ2-7 TRBD2 - TRBV5-1 TGCGCCAGCAGCTTGGAGGCGGGAGCCAAAGAGCAGTACTTC CASSLEAGAKEQYF
TRBJ2-1 - - TRBV4-1 TGCGCCAGCAGCCGGGGGGGCGTATCCTACAATGAGCAGTTCTTC CASSRGGVSYNEQFF
TRBJ2-7 TRBD2 - TRBV27 TGTGCCAGCAGTTTGGTGGCTAGCGGGAGTATCAAACCTGGGTACGAGCAGTACTTC CASSLVASGSIKPGYEQYF
TRBJ2-7 TRBD2 - TRBV19 TGTGCCAGTAGTCCCCGGACTAGCGGGACCCACGAGCAGTACTTC CASSPRTSGTHEQYF
TRBJ2-2 - - TRBV7-9 TGTGCCAGCAGCGGAGGAGGGTATTACACCGGGGAGCTGTTTTTT CASSGGGYYTGELFF
TRBJ2-7 TRBD2 - TRBV9 TGTGCCAGCAGTTCGACTAGCGGGAGAGACGAGCAGTACTTC CASSSTSGRDEQYF
TRBJ2-1 TRBD2 - TRBV9 TGTGCCAGCAGCGTAGACCTAGCGGGGTACAATGAGCAGTTCTTC CASSVDLAGYNEQFF
TRBJ2-1 - - TRBV27 TGTGCCAGCAGTTTCAGAGGACCCCGGCAGGGGAATGAGCAGTTCTTC CASSFRGPRQGNEQFF
TRBJ1-5 TRBD1 few TRBV6-1 TGTGCCAGCAGTGATAACAGGGGGAATCAGCCCCAGCATTTT CASSDNRGNQPQHF
TRBJ1-4 - once TRBV3-1/TRBV3-2 TGTGCCAGCAGCCCGGTGAGGTCTAATGAAAAACTGTTTTTT CASSPVRSNEKLFF
TRBJ2-1 TRBD2 few TRBV29-1 TGCAGCGCCGGGACTAGCGGTTGGAATGAGCAGTTCTTC CSAGTSGWNEQFF
TRBJ2-5 TRBD1 - TRBV4-1 TGCGCCAGCAGCCCCGGACAGGGTCGCGAGACCCAGTACTTC CASSPGQGRETQYF
TRBJ1-5 - - TRBV15 TGTGCCACCAGCATTCAGAGCAATCAGCCCCAGCATTTT CATSIQSNQPQHF
TRBJ2-1 TRBD1 - TRBV12-3/TRBV12-4 TGTGCCAGCAGTTTGCGCACAGGGGCTGAGCAGTTCTTC CASSLRTGAEQFF
TRBJ1-1 - - TRBV24-1 TGTGCCACCAGTGCCGGGGGAGGCACTGAAGCTTTCTTT CATSAGGGTEAFF
TRBJ2-7 TRBD1 - TRBV2 TGTGCCAGCAGGACACAGGGGGGATCCTACGAGCAGTACTTC CASRTQGGSYEQYF
TRBJ1-3 - - TRBV11-2 TGTGCCAGCAGCTCCTGGGTTAACAGGGCAAGAAACACCATATATTTT CASSSWVNRARNTIYF
TRBJ1-5 - - TRBV28 TGTGCCAGCAAAGAGGGTGGGAGAGACCCATTCGCGGGGCCCCAGCATTTT CASKEGGRDPFAGPQHF
TRBJ1-1 TRBD1 - TRBV7-3 TGTGCCAGCAGCTTAGGGACAGGGTCATTCACTGAAGCTTTCTTT CASSLGTGSFTEAFF
TRBJ2-7 TRBD1 - TRBV4-2 TGTGCCAGCAGCCACGTTGGGACAGCTCTCAATTGGCACTTC CASSHVGTALNWHF
TRBJ1-1 - - TRBV19 TGTGCCAGTATCCTGACCCCAGGGGTTACTGAAGCTTTCTTT CASILTPGVTEAFF
TRBJ2-5 - - TRBV5-1 TGCGCCAGCAGCTTAAGGACAGGGAAGACTAGCGGCCAAGAGACCCAGTACTTC CASSLRTGKTSGQETQYF
TRBJ2-7 - - TRBV27 TGTGCCAGCAGAAAATCCACCTTACAGACCTACGAGCAGTACTTC CASRKSTLQTYEQYF
TRBJ2-3 - - TRBV9 TGTGCCAGCAGCGTAGCCCCATCAGATACGCAGTATTTT CASSVAPSDTQYF
TRBJ2-5 TRBD2 - TRBV19 TGTGCCAGTAGTATAGCAGCTAGCGGGAGGGCAGGAGAGACCCAGTACTTC CASSIAASGRAGETQYF
TRBJ2-3 TRBD2 - TRBV28 TGTGCCAGCAGCCGCCTAGCGGGAGGATATGGAGATACGCAGTATTTT CASSRLAGGYGDTQYF
TRBJ1-1 - few TRBV18 TGTGCCAGCCGTCTGAGTCCGAGCACTGAAGCTTTCTTT CASRLSPSTEAFF
TRBJ1-5 - - TRBV28 TGTGCCAGCAGTTTAACAGGGTTAAGGAATCAGCCCCAGCATTTT CASSLTGLRNQPQHF
TRBJ1-6 - - TRBV6-2/TRBV6-3 TGTGCCAGCAGTTACGGCGTTGGGGAGGTTCGGGGGAATTCACCCCTCCACTTT CASSYGVGEVRGNSPLHF
TRBJ1-1 - - TRBV27 TGTGCCAGCAGTCCGGACACCGGTGGCACTGAAGCTTTCTTT CASSPDTGGTEAFF
TRBJ2-7 TRBD2 - TRBV7-9 TGTGCCAGCAGCTTAGATGTACTAGCGGGAGGTGACGAGCAGTACTTC CASSLDVLAGGDEQYF
TRBJ2-2 - - TRBV5-1 TGCGCCAGCAGCTTGGGAGGGTCCCAAAGGGAGCTGTTTTTT CASSLGGSQRELFF
TRBJ1-1 - - TRBV10-3 TGTGCCATCAGTGAGACGAGGAACACTGAAGCTTTCTTT CAISETRNTEAFF
TRBJ1-1 - - TRBV11-2 TGTGCCAGCAGCTTAGGGGCAGGGTGGAACACTGAAGCTTTCTTT CASSLGAGWNTEAFF
TRBJ2-5 TRBD2 - TRBV11-3 TGTGCCAGCAGCTTAGCCCCCGGGACTAGCGGGAGGGCCGGCGGTGAGACCCAGTACTTC CASSLAPGTSGRAGGETQYF
TRBJ2-5 - - TRBV27 TGTGCCAGCAGTTTCGGCGGGACGGAGCGAGAGACCCAGTACTTC CASSFGGTERETQYF
TRBJ1-3 - - TRBV6-2/TRBV6-3 TGTGCCAGCACCCCGGGACTCAAGAGCTCTGGAAACACCATATATTTT CASTPGLKSSGNTIYF
TRBJ1-5 - - TRBV27 TGTGCCAGCAGTTTATTCGGGCGGGGCCAGCCCCAGCATTTT CASSLFGRGQPQHF
TRBJ1-5 - - TRBV9 TGTGCCAGCAGCGTAGGAGGGAGGAGCAATCAGCCCCAGCATTTT CASSVGGRSNQPQHF
TRBJ1-2 TRBD1 few TRBV6-5 TGTGCCAGCAGTTACTACGACAGGGGCTATGGCTACACCTTC CASSYYDRGYGYTF
TRBJ2-5 - - TRBV5-1 TGCGCCAGCAGCTTGTTCTTCCTAGAGACCCAGTACTTC CASSLFFLETQYF
TRBJ2-1 - - TRBV7-3 TGTGCCAGCAGCTCCGTAACATCGAGGGACTGGCAGTTCTTC CASSSVTSRDWQFF